This T cell receptor beta chain emerged from a study of blood T cell repertoires in COVID-19. Study-level background: Whether acute or convalescent, the COVID-19 samples came from the United States, Italy and Spain. The cDNA or gDNA used as material had been derived from T cells, B-cell-depleted T cells, or PBMCs.

Authors' methods: Amplification with reference gene primers provided the estimates of nucleated cell counts. The repertoire was sequenced with immunoSEQ multiplex PCR; TCRdb's copy has only in-frame clones and lacks some. That table is the source of V, J and clone size, and D and trimming were worked out from the DNA. The sample consists of around 200,000 clones, approximately 87% of them appearing once. Germline assignment: CDR1 SGDLS and CDR2 YYNGEE. V trimming: 7 bases; J trimming: 4 bases; junction bases outside the gene matches: 4. The CDR3 is 14 residues long. The receptor's source is a woman aged 18-29 years who had recovered from COVID-19. Sequences were obtained from peripheral blood. The chain combines TRBV9 with TRBJ2-1, with 11 positions matching TRBD2. As DNA, the CDR3 is TGTGCCAGCGTTACTAGCGGGGGTTACAATGAGCAGTTCTTC. It specifies CASVTSGGYNEQFF.